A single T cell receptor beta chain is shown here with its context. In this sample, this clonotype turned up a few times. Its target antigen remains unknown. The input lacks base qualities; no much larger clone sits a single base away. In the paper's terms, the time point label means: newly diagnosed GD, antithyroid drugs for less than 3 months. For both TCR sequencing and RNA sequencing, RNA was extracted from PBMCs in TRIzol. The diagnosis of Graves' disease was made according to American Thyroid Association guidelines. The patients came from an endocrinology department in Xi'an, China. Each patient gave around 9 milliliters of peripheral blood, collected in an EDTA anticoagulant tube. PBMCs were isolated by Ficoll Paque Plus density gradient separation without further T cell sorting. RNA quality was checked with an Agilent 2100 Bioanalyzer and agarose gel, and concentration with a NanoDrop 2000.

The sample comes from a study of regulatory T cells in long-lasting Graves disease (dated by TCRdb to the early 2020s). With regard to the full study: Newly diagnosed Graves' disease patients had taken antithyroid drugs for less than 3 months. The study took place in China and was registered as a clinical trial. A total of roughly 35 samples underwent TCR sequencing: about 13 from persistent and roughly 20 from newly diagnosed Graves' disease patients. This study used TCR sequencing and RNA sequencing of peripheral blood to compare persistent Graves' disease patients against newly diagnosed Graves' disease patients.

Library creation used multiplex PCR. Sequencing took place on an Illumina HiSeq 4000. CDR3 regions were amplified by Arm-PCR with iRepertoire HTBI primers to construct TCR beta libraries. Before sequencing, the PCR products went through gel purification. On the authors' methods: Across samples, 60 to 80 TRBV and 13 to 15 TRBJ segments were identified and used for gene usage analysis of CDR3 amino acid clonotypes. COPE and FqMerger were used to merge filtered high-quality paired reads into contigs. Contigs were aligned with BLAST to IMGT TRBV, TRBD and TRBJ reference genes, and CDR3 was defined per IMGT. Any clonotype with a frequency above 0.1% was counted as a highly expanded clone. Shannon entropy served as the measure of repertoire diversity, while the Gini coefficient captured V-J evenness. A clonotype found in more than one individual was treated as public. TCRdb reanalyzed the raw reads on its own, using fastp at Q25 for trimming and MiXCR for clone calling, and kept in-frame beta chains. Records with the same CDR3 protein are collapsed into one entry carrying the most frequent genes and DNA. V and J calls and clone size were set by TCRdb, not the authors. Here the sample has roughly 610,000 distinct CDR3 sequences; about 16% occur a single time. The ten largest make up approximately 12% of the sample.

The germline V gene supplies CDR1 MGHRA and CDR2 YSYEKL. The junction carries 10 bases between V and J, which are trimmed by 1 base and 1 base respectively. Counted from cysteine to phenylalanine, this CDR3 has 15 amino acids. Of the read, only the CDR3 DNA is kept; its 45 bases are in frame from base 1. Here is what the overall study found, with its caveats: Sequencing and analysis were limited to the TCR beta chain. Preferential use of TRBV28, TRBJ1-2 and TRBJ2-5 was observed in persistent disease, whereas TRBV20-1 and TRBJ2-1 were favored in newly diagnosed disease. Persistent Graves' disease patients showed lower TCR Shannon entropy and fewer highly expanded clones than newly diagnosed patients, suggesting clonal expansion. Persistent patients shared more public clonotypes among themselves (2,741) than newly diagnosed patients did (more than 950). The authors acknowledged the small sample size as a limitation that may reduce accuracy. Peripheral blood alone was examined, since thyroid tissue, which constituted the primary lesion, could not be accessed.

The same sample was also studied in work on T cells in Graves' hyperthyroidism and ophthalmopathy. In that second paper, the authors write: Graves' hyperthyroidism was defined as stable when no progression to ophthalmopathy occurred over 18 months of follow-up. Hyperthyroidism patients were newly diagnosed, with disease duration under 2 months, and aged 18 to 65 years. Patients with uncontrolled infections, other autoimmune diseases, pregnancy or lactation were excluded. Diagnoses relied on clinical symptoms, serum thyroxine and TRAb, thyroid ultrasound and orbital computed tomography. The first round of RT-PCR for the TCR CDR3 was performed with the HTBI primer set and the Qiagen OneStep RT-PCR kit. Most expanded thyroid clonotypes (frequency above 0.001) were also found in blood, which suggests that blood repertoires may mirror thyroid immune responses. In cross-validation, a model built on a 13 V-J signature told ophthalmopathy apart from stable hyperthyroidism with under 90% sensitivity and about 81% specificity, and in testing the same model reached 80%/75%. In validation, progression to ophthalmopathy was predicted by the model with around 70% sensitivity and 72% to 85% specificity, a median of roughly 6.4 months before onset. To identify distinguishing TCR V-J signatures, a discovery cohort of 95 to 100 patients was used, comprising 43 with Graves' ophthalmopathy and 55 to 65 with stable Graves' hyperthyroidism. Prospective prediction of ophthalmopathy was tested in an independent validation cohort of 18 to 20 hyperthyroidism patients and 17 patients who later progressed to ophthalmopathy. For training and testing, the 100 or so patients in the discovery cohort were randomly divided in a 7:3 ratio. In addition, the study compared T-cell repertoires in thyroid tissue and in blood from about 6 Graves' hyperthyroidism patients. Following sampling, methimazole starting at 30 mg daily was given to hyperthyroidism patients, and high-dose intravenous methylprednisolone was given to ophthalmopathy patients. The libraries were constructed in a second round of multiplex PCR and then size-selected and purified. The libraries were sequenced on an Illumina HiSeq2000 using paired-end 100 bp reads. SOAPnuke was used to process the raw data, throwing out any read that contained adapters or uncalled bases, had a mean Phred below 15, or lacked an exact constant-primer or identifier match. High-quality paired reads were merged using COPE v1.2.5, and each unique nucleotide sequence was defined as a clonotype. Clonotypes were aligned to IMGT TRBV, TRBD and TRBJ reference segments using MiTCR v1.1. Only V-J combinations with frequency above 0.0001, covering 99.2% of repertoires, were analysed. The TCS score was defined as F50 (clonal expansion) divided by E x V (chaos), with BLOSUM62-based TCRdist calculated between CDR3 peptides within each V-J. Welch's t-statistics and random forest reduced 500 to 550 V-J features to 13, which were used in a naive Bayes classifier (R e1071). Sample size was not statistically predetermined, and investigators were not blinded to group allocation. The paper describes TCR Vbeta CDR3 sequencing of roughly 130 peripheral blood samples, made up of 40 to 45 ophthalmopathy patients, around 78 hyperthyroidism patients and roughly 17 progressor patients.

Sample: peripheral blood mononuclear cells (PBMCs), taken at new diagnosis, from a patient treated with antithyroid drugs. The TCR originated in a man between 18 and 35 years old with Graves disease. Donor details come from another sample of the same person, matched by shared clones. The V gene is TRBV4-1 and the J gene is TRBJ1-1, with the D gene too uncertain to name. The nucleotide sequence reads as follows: TGCGCCAGCAGCCAAGGGGCGCATAGGAACACTGAAGCTTTCTTT. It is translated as CASSQGAHRNTEAFF.